This TCR beta chain originates from a study of T-cell memory formation after mild COVID-19. Study results and limitations: That cross-reactive memory joined was suggested by some responding clones appearing in pre-infection memory. Researchers could not confirm that second-wave clones peaking on day 37 targeted SARS-CoV-2.

After 5'RACE with constant-segment primers, TCR alpha and TCR beta cDNA libraries carrying sample barcodes and UMIs were obtained. TCRdb reprocessed the 5' RACE reads with MiXCR, giving one entry per CDR3 protein. The sample records 140,000 to 150,000 distinct CDR3 sequences, roughly 24% being singletons. Trimming left V 3 bases short and J 3 bases short, with 13 bases between. Germline V gene sequence: CDR1 SGDLS, CDR2 YYNGEE. CDR3 length: 15 amino acids. This clonotype was observed once. The antigen is not known. The source material was PBMCs or a T cell subset sorted from them (not recorded which). The chain is built from TRBV9 and TRBJ2-1; possible D gene TRBD2, 7 bases. This clonotype originated in an adult woman who had mild COVID-19 (a few samples of this study predate the infection). Cell type and time point are not known. The chain's CDR3 is CASSEGGAIYNEQFF. The CDR3 nucleotides are TGTGCCAGCAGCGAGGGGGGGGCCATCTACAATGAGCAGTTCTTC.